The T cell receptor (beta chain) under discussion was sequenced for a study of regulatory T cells in long-lasting Graves disease. The CDR3 is 15 amino acids. The V and J ends lost 3 bases and 0 bases respectively, with 6 bases between them. Germline V lookup: CDR1 SNHLY, CDR2 FYNNEI. Both iRepertoire HTBI primers and Arm-PCR of CDR3 regions were used to build the TCR beta libraries. Each CDR3 protein gets one entry after TCRdb re-called the multiplex PCR reads with MiXCR. The table has approximately 470,000 distinct CDR3 sequences, 15% to 20% seen once. Noted time point: newly diagnosed GD, antithyroid drugs for less than 3 months. Making the TCR library involved RNA that had been extracted from PBMCs. Patients of an endocrinology department in Xi'an, China, were included. Notes on the study in general: Gene preferences differed: TRBV28, TRBJ1-2, TRBJ2-5 in persistent cases.

This clonotype was observed many times. Antigen: not known. The data also belong to a second study, concerning T cells in Graves' hyperthyroidism and ophthalmopathy. That source adds: Blood also contained most expanded thyroid clonotypes above 0.001.

The rearrangement uses TRBV2 and TRBJ2-6; D not certain. The receptor comes from a man in his forties with Graves disease. Sequencing was performed on peripheral blood mononuclear cells (PBMCs), taken at new diagnosis, from a patient treated with antithyroid drugs. Here the CDR3 DNA reads TGTGCCAGCAGTGACCTAAACTCTGGGGCCAACGTCCTGACTTTC. Residues: CASSDLNSGANVLTF.